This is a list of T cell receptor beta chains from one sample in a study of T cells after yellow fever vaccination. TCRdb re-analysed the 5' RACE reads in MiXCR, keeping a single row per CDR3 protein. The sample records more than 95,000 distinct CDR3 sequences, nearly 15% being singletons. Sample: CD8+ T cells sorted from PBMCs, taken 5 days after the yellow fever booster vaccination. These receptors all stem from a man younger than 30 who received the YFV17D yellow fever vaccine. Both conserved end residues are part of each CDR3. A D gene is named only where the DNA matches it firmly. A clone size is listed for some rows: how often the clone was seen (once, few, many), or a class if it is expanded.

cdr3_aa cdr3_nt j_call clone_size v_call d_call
CASSAPGETQYF TGTGCCAGCAGCGCCCCCGGGGAGACCCAGTACTTC TRBJ2-5 . TRBV21-1 .
CASSDPTRALRYEQYF TGTGCCAGCAGCGATCCAACAAGGGCTCTGCGTTACGAGCAGTACTTC TRBJ2-7 . TRBV7-9 .
CASSVGGYGSEAFF TGTGCCAGCAGCGTAGGAGGGTACGGGTCTGAAGCTTTCTTT TRBJ1-1 few TRBV9 .
CASSPLWTSGRYDEQFF TGTGCCAGCAGCCCCCTCTGGACTAGCGGGAGGTACGATGAGCAGTTCTTC TRBJ2-1 . TRBV7-9 TRBD2
CASSQDRRGSTEAFF TGCGCCAGCAGCCAAGATCGTCGGGGGAGCACTGAAGCTTTCTTT TRBJ1-1 few TRBV4-3 .
CASSSPGQGVRPGELFF TGTGCCAGCAGTTCTCCGGGACAGGGGGTCCGGCCCGGGGAGCTGTTTTTT TRBJ2-2 once TRBV27 TRBD1
CAWSVDTYQPQHF TGTGCCTGGAGCGTAGACACTTATCAGCCCCAGCATTTT TRBJ1-5 . TRBV30 .
CASSTGLAGYNEQFF TGTGCCAGCAGCACGGGACTAGCGGGGTACAATGAGCAGTTCTTC TRBJ2-1 . TRBV11-1 TRBD2
CASSLRLDYNEQFF TGTGCCAGCAGCTTAAGACTAGATTACAATGAGCAGTTCTTC TRBJ2-1 many TRBV11-2 .
CASSFPGAVDEQFF TGTGCCAGCAGCTTCCCGGGGGCTGTGGATGAGCAGTTCTTC TRBJ2-1 . TRBV5-4 .
CASSFSASTDTQYF TGTGCCAGCAGCTTCTCAGCTAGCACAGATACGCAGTATTTT TRBJ2-3 . TRBV7-2 .
CASRTGGNTEAFF TGTGCCAGTCGGACCGGGGGGAACACTGAAGCTTTCTTT TRBJ1-1 few TRBV6-2/TRBV6-3 .
CASSMGDSYNEQFF TGTGCCAGTAGTATGGGCGACAGCTACAATGAGCAGTTCTTC TRBJ2-1 . TRBV19 .
CASSGGGNTGELFF TGCGCCAGCAGTGGAGGGGGCAACACCGGGGAGCTGTTTTTT TRBJ2-2 . TRBV4-1 .
CASSLTTTGRYGYTF TGTGCCAGCAGTTTAACGACGACAGGCCGCTATGGCTACACCTTC TRBJ1-2 . TRBV12-3/TRBV12-4 .
CATSTWESTGELFF TGTGCCACCAGCACGTGGGAAAGCACCGGGGAGCTGTTTTTT TRBJ2-2 . TRBV15 .
CASSQVVGLDEKLFF TGCGCCAGCAGCCAAGTGGTGGGGCTTGATGAAAAACTGTTTTTT TRBJ1-4 . TRBV4-1 .
CASSLMYYGGGSYEQYF TGTGCCAGCAGCTTAATGTATTACGGCGGGGGCTCCTACGAGCAGTACTTC TRBJ2-7 many TRBV7-3 TRBD2
CASSPLTGDPTDTQYF TGTGCCAGCAGCCCCCTCACAGGGGACCCCACAGATACGCAGTATTTT TRBJ2-3 few TRBV7-9 TRBD1
CASSINGQPQHF TGTGCCAGTAGTATAAACGGTCAGCCCCAGCATTTT TRBJ1-5 once TRBV19 .